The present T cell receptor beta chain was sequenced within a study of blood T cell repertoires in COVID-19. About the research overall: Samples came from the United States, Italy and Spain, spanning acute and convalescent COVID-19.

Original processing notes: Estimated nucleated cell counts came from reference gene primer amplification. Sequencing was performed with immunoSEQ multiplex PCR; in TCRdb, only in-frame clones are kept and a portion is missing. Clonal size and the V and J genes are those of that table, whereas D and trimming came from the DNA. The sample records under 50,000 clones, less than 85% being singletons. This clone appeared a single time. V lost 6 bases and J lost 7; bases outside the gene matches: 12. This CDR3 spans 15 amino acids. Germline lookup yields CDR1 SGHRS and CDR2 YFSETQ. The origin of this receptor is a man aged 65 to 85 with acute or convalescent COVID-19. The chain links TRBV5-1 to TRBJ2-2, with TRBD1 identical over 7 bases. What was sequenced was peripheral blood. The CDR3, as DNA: TGCGCCAGCACCTCCTCTACAGGGGATGTCGGGGAGCTGTTTTTT. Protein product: CASTSSTGDVGELFF.